Listed here are 22 T cell receptor beta chains from one sample, sequenced in a study of shared clonotypes between healthy human individuals. Some clones are missing from TCRdb's copy, which holds only in-frame ones; the method was immunoSEQ multiplex PCR. This sample has under 2,500,000 clones, with approximately 94% found just once. The sample was naive CD4+ T cells sorted from blood. Specified subset: CD45RA+ positively selected. All receptors come from a man aged 18 to 29 in good health.

This sequence joins TRBV9 and TRBJ1-2, with D maybe TRBD1 (6 bases). V was shortened by 0 bases and J by 0 bases, with 15 bases between the two germline ends. Germline V gene data show CDR1 as SGDLS and CDR2 as YYNGEE. The CDR3 consists of 17 residues. The CDR3, as DNA: TGTGCCAGCAGCGTAGGAGGCAGGGGAGTAGCTAACTATGGCTACACCTTC. Translation gives CASSVGGRGVANYGYTF.

Remarks on this clone: The same CDR3 can be traced to other DNA sequences in this sample. The chain recombines TRBV25-1 with TRBJ1-5; 9 positions agree with TRBD1. The CDR3 sequence is 13 residues long. The V gene end was trimmed by 6 bases and the J gene end by 6 bases; junction bases not matched to a gene: 3. CDR1 MGHDK and CDR2 SYGVNS come from the germline V gene. CDR3: CASSGTGPQPQHF. The DNA of the CDR3 is TGTGCCAGCAGCGGGACAGGGCCTCAGCCCCAGCATTTT.

The chain couples TRBV11-3 to TRBJ2-7; D may be TRBD1 (5 bases). V was shortened by 0 bases and J by 3 bases, with 6 bases between the two germline ends. The germline V gene encodes CDR1 SGHNT and CDR2 YENEEA. The length of the CDR3 is 13 residues. DNA for the CDR3: TGTGCCAGCAGCTTAGAAAGGGGCTACGAGCAGTACTTC. It translates to CASSLERGYEQYF.

The CDR3 loop reads CATSRESMVYEQYF. DNA of the CDR3: TGTGCCACCAGCAGAGAATCTATGGTCTACGAGCAGTACTTC. The chain couples TRBV15 to TRBJ2-7; D is unresolved. CDR1 and CDR2 from the germline V gene are LNHNV and YYDKDF (reference sequence). The CDR3 length is 14 residues. Trimming cost V 0 bases and J 3 bases, with 9 bases left between them.

This rearrangement joins TRBV6-4 to TRBJ2-1, with D unresolved. The CDR3 has 11 residues. The V and J ends lost 2 bases and 5 bases respectively, with 1 base between them. Germline V gives CDR1 MRHNA, CDR2 SNTAGT. The CDR3 protein is CASSDHNEQFF. Here the CDR3 DNA reads TGTGCCAGCAGTGACCACAATGAGCAGTTCTTC.

In regard to this clone: Other DNA variants within this sample encode the same CDR3. This sequence joins TRBV30 and TRBJ2-6; D gene uncertain. The V and J ends lost 0 bases and 1 base respectively, with 4 bases between them. CDR3 size: 14 residues. CDR1 GTSNPN and CDR2 SVGIG come from the germline V gene (reference sequence). This chain's CDR3 is CAWSVSSGANVLTF. Written as DNA, the CDR3 is TGTGCCTGGAGTGTCTCTTCTGGGGCCAACGTCCTGACTTTC.

The chain carries TRBV7-9 and TRBJ2-7; D gene ambiguous. Trimming stripped 2 bases from V and 9 bases from J, with 14 bases between. Germline V gives CDR1 SEHNR, CDR2 FQNEAQ (reference sequence). The CDR3 has 13 residues. This chain's CDR3 is CASSLTPTVGQYF. The CDR3 nucleotides read TGTGCCAGCAGCTTAACTCCGACGGTGGGGCAGTACTTC.

This clone was counted a few times. This rearrangement joins TRBV2 to TRBJ1-2; D uncertain. The V end lost 6 bases, the J end lost 3 bases, and 14 bases lay between the germline ends. The CDR3 spans 14 residues. Germline CDR1 reads SNHLY; CDR2 reads FYNNEI. CDR3 nucleotide sequence: TGTGCCAGCAGGGGAACCGCGTCTCACTATGGCTACACCTTC. Its translation: CASRGTASHYGYTF.

Concerning this clone: Within the sample, other DNA sequences also encode this same CDR3. The chain couples TRBV6-1 to TRBJ2-2; no clear D gene. Germline V gene data show CDR1 as MNHNS and CDR2 as SASEGT. With 6 bases removed from V and 8 bases from J, the gap between germline ends came to 10 bases. This CDR3 spans 12 amino acids. The CDR3, as DNA: TGTGCCAGCAGACCGGGTTCGGGGGAGCTGTTTTTT. It codes for CASRPGSGELFF.

The chain carries TRBV28 and TRBJ2-2; D not resolved. Trimming removed 6 bases at V and 6 bases at J, with 14 bases between. Germline V gene sequence: CDR1 MDHEN, CDR2 SYDVKM. The CDR3 is 14 amino acids. In DNA form, the CDR3 reads TGTGCCAGCAGACCCCGCCTTGGAGCCGGGGAGCTGTTTTTT. Translating it yields CASRPRLGAGELFF.

This clone was detected once. In DNA, the CDR3 is TGTGCCAGCAGTACGACTCCGGGACACGGGAACTATGGCTACACCTTC. This codes for CASSTTPGHGNYGYTF. The chain uses TRBV6-6 and TRBJ1-2; tentative D call: TRBD1 (6 bases). Germline lookup yields CDR1 MNHNY and CDR2 SVGAGI (reference sequence). Trimming removed 5 bases from V and 2 bases from J, with 18 bases in between. The CDR3 covers 16 residues.

This clone was observed a single time. V and J are TRBV10-2 and TRBJ2-7; D tentatively fits TRBD1 or TRBD2 (7 bases each). The germline V and J ends were trimmed by 2 bases and 3 bases, with 14 bases remaining between them. The CDR3 has 15 residues. Per germline, CDR1 WSHSY and CDR2 SAAADI. The DNA for the CDR3 is TGCGCCAGCAGTGAGCAGGGGGGCGGGGGCTACGAGCAGTACTTC. It specifies CASSEQGGGGYEQYF.

The chain couples TRBV5-1 to TRBJ2-5; the match to TRBD1 covers 7 bases. CDR3 length equals 16 residues. CDR1 and CDR2 from the germline V gene are SGHRS and YFSETQ. V gave up 0 bases and J gave up 0 bases; unmatched junction bases: 5. The CDR3 DNA sequence: TGCGCCAGCAGCTTGGTCCAGACAGGGCACCAAGAGACCCAGTACTTC. This translates into CASSLVQTGHQETQYF. Supplemented by reference TRBV5-1 and TRBJ2-5, the full variable domain reads KAGVTQTPRYLIKTRGQQVTLSCSPISGHRSVSWYQQTPGQGLQFLFEYFSETQRNKGNFPGRFSGRQFSNSRSEMNVSTLELGDSALYLCASSLVQTGHQETQYFGPGTRLLVL.

This clone showed up just once. This sequence joins TRBV10-3 and TRBJ2-1; possibly TRBD1 or TRBD2 for D (5 bases each). The V gene lost 7 bases and the J gene lost 8 bases, with 15 bases spanning the gap. CDR1 ENHRY and CDR2 SYGVKD come from the germline V gene. The CDR3 runs to 13 residues. The CDR3 bases are TGTGCCATCACCGGGACCCCAGGCGATGAGCAGTTCTTC. This translates into CAITGTPGDEQFF.

The chain links TRBV18 to TRBJ1-4; perhaps TRBD1 as D (6 bases). The CDR3 consists of 15 residues. The V gene lost 3 bases and the J gene lost 7 bases, with 15 bases spanning the gap. CDR1 and CDR2 from the germline V gene are KGHSH and LQKENI. CDR3 loop: CASSPNRDSSEKLFF. In DNA form, the CDR3 reads TGTGCCAGCTCACCCAACAGGGACTCGAGTGAAAAACTGTTTTTT. Full variable domain (outside the CDR3, taken from reference TRBV18 and TRBJ1-4): NAGVMQNPRHLVRRRGQEARLRCSPMKGHSHVYWYRQLPEEGLKFMVYLQKENIIDESGMPKERFSAEFPKEGPSILRIQQVVRGDSAAYFCASSPNRDSSEKLFFGSGTQLSVL.

V is TRBV4-3 and J is TRBJ2-7, with unresolved D. Trimming removed 0 bases at V and 2 bases at J, with 14 bases between. Germline V gives CDR1 LGHNA, CDR2 YSLEER. The CDR3 sequence is 16 residues long. The CDR3 sequence: CASSQDSGSSTYEQYF. CDR3 DNA: TGCGCCAGCAGCCAAGATAGTGGCAGCTCCACCTACGAGCAGTACTTC.

In nucleotides, the CDR3 is TGCGCCAGCAGCCAAGAAATAATCCAGGGTGATGGCTACACCTTC. This encodes CASSQEIIQGDGYTF. The chain combines TRBV4-3 with TRBJ1-2; a possible D gene is TRBD1 (5 bases). V was cut by 0 bases and J by 6 bases, with 14 bases left in between. Germline V gene lookup returns CDR1 LGHNA and CDR2 YSLEER. This CDR3 region has 15 residues.

Here the CDR3 reads CASGGEGTSGRGETQYF. CDR3 in DNA: TGTGCTAGTGGCGGGGAAGGGACTAGCGGGAGAGGAGAGACCCAGTACTTC. The gene calls are TRBV12-5 and TRBJ2-5; TRBD2 agrees at 14 bases. The germline CDR1 and CDR2 sequences are LGHNT and FRNRAP. The CDR3 contains 17 residues. The V gene end was trimmed by 6 bases and the J gene end by 4 bases; junction bases not matched to a gene: 10.

The DNA of the CDR3 is TGTGCTAGTGGTTTGACTAGCGGGAGGGCTTCTAATTACGAGCAGTACTTC. It encodes CASGLTSGRASNYEQYF. J is TRBJ2-7 and V is TRBV12-5; TRBD2 matches 13 bases. V shed 2 bases, J shed 4 bases, and the junction held 8 bases outside the gene matches. Germline V gene sequence: CDR1 LGHNT, CDR2 FRNRAP. The CDR3 is 17 residues long.

CDR3 in amino acids: CATSPRGPDTQYF. The CDR3 bases are TGTGCCACCTCACCCCGGGGTCCAGATACGCAGTATTTT. V is TRBV28 and J is TRBJ2-3; D may be TRBD2 (5 bases). Trimming shortened V by 10 bases and J by 4 bases, and 15 bases separated the two germline ends. Germline V CDR1 and CDR2: MDHEN, SYDVKM. The CDR3 has 13 amino acids. Based on the CDR3 plus reference TRBV28 and TRBJ2-3, the full variable domain is DVKVTQSSRYLVKRTGEKVFLECVQDMDHENMFWYRQDPGLGLRLIYFSYDVKMKEKGDIPEGYSVSREKKERFSLILESASTNQTSMYLCATSPRGPDTQYFGPGTRLTVL.

The gene calls are TRBV14 and TRBJ2-7, with D possibly TRBD1 on 6 matching bases. CDR3 length: 14 residues. Germline CDR1 SGHDN, CDR2 FVKESK. Here the CDR3 DNA reads TGTGCTATTAATGGGGGACATAAATTCATCGAGCAGTACTTC. Translation gives CAINGGHKFIEQYF.

To note about this clone: The sample carries other DNA sequences with the same CDR3. The gene calls are TRBV6-5 and TRBJ2-1; possible D gene TRBD2, 6 bases. CDR3 size: 14 residues. CDR1 is MNHEY and CDR2 is SVGAGI in the germline V gene. The CDR3 coding sequence is TGTGCTACCCGGGGCGGGAACTCCTACAATGAGCAGTTCTTC. Its translation is CATRGGNSYNEQFF.